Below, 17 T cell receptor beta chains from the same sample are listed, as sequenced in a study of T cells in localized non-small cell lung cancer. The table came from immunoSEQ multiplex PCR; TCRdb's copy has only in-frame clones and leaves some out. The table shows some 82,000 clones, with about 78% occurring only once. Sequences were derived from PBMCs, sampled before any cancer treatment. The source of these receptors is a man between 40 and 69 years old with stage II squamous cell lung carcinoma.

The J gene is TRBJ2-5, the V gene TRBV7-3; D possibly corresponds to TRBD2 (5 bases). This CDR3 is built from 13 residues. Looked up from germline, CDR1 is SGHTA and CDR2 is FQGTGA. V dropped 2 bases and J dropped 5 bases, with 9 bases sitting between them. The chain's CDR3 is CASSLGLRETQYF. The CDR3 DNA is TGTGCCAGCAGCTTAGGACTGCGGGAGACCCAGTACTTC.

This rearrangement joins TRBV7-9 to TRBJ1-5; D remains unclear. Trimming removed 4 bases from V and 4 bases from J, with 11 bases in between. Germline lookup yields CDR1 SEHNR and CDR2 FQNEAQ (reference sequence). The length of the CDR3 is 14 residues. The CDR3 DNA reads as TGTGCCAGCAGCTCTATCGGCGAGAATCAGCCCCAGCATTTT. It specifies CASSSIGENQPQHF. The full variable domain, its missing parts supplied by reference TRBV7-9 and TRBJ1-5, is DTGVSQNPRHKITKRGQNVTFRCDPISEHNRLYWYRQTLGQGPEFLTYFQNEAQLEKSRLLSDRFSAERPKGSFSTLEIQRTEQGDSAMYLCASSSIGENQPQHFGDGTRLSIL.

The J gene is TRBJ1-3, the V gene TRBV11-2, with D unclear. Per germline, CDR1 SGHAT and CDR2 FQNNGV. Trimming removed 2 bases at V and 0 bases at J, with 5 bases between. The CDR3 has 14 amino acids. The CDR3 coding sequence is TGTGCCAGCAGCTTAACTTTCTCTGGAAACACCATATATTTT. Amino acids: CASSLTFSGNTIYF.

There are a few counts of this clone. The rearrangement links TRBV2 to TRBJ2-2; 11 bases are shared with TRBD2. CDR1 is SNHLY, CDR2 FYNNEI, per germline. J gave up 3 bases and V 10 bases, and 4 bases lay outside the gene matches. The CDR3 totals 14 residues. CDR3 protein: CAIPGLADTGELFF. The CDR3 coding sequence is TGTGCCATCCCGGGACTAGCGGACACCGGGGAGCTGTTTTTT.

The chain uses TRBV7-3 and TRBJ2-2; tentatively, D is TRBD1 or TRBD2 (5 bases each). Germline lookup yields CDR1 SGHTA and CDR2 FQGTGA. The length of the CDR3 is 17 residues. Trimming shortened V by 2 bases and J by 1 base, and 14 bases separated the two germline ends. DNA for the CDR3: TGTGCCAGCAGCTTAGGGATCTTTGGGGGGAACACCGGGGAGCTGTTTTTT. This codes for CASSLGIFGGNTGELFF.

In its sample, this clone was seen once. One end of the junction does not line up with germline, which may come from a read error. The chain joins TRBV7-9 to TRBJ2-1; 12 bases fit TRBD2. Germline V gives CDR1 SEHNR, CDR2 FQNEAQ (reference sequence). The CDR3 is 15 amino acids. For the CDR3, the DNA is TGTGCCAGCAGCCTAGCGGGAGGGCCTGTTGATGAGCAGTTCTTC. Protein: CASSLAGGPVDEQFF.

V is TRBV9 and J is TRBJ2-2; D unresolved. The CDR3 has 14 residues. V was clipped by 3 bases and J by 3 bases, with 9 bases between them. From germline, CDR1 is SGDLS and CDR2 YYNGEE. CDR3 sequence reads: CASSGLLDTGELFF. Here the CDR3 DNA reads TGTGCCAGCAGCGGGCTCTTGGACACCGGGGAGCTGTTTTTT. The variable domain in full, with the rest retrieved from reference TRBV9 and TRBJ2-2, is DSGVTQTPKHLITATGQRVTLRCSPRSGDLSVYWYQQSLDQGLQFLIQYYNGEERAKGNILERFSAQQFPDLHSELNLSSLELGDSALYFCASSGLLDTGELFFGEGSRLTVL.

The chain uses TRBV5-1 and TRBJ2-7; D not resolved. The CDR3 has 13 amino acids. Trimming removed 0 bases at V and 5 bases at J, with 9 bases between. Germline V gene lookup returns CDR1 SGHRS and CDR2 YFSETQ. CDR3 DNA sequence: TGCGCCAGCAGCTTGGCGAATCCCCACGAGCAGTACTTC. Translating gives CASSLANPHEQYF.

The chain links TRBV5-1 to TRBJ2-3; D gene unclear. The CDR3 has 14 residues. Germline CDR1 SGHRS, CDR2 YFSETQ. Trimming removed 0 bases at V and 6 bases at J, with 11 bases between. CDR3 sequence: CASSLESVGDTQYF. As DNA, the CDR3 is TGCGCCAGCAGCTTGGAAAGCGTTGGGGATACGCAGTATTTT.

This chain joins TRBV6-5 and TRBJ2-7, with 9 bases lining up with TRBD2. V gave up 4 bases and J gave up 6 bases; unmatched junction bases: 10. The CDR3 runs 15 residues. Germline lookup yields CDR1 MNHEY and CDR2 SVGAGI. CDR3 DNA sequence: TGTGCCAGCAGTTGGGGACTAGCCAGCGGCGGCGAGCAGTACTTC. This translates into CASSWGLASGGEQYF.

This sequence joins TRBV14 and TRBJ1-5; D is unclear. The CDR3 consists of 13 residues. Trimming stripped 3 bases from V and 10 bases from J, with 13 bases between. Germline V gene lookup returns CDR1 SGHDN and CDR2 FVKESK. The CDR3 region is CASSQKYGSPQHF. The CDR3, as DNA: TGTGCCAGCAGCCAGAAGTATGGCAGCCCCCAGCATTTT.

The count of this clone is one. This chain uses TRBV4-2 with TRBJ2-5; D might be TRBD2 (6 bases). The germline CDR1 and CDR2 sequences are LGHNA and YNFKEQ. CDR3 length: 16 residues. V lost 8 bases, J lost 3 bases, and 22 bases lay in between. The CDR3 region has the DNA TGTGCCAGCCGCATACGGACGGGAGAAGGAGAAGAGACCCAGTACTTC. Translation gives CASRIRTGEGEETQYF.

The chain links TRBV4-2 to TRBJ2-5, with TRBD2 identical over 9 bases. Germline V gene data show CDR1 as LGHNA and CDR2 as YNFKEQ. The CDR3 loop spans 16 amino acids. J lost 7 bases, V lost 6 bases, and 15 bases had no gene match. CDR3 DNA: TGTGCCAGCAGTGGGCGGGAGGGCCTTTCCCAGGGGACCCAGTACTTC. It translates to CASSGREGLSQGTQYF.

This chain's CDR3 is CASSQFQGDSNQPQHF. In nucleotides, the CDR3 is TGCGCCAGCAGCCAATTTCAGGGGGATAGCAATCAGCCCCAGCATTTT. The chain combines TRBV4-1 with TRBJ1-5, with TRBD1 matching over 7 bases. The CDR3 loop spans 16 amino acids. With 2 bases clipped from V and 0 bases from J, the junction kept 4 bases outside the gene matches. Germline-derived CDR1 and CDR2 are MGHRA and YSYEKL.

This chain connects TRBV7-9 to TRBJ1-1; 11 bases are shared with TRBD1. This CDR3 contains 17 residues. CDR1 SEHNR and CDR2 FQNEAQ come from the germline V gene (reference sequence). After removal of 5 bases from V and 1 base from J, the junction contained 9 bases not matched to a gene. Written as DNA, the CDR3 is TGTGCCAGCAGCCGAACGGACAGGGGGCGATCGAACACTGAAGCTTTCTTT. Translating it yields CASSRTDRGRSNTEAFF.

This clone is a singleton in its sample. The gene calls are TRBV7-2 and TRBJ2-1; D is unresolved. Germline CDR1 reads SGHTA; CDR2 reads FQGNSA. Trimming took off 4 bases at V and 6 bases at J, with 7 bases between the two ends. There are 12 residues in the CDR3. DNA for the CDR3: TGTGCCAGCAGCTCCCGGCGCAATGAGCAGTTCTTC. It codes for CASSSRRNEQFF.

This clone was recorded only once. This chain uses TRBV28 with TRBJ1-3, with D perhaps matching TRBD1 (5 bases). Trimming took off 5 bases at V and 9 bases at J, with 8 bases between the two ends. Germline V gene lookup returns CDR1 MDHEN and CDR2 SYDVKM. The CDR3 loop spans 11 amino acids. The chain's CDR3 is CASSTGRTIYF. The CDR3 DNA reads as TGTGCCAGCAGTACGGGGCGCACCATATATTTT. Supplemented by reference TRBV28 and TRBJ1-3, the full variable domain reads DVKVTQSSRYLVKRTGEKVFLECVQDMDHENMFWYRQDPGLGLRLIYFSYDVKMKEKGDIPEGYSVSREKKERFSLILESASTNQTSMYLCASSTGRTIYFGEGSWLTVV.